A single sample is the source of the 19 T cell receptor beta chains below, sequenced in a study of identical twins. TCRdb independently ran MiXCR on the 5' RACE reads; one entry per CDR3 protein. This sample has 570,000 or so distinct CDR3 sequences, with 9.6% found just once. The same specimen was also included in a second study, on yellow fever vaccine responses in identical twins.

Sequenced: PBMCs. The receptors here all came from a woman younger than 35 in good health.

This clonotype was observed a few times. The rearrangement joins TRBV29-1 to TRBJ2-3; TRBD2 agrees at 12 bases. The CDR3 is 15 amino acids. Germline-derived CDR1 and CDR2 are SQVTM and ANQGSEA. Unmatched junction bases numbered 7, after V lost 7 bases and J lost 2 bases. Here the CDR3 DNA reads TGCAGCGGACGACTAGCGGGAGCCGCCACAGATACGCAGTATTTT. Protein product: CSGRLAGAATDTQYF.

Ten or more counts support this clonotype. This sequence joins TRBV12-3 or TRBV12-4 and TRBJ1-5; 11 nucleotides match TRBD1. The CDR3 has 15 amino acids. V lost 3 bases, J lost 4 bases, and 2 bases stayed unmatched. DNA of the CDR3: TGTGCCAGCAGTTTTGGACAGGGGGCGAATCAGCCCCAGCATTTT. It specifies CASSFGQGANQPQHF.

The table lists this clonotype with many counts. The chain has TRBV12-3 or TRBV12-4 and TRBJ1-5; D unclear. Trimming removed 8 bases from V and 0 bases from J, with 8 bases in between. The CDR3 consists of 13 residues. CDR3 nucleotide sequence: TGTGCCAGCCTAGGGATTAGCAATCAGCCCCAGCATTTT. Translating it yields CASLGISNQPQHF.

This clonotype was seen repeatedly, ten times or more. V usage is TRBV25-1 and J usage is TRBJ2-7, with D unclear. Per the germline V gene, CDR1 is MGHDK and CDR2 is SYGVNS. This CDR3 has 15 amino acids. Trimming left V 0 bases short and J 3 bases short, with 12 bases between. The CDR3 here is CASSEYVYRYYEQYF. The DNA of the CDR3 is TGTGCCAGCAGTGAATATGTCTACAGATACTACGAGCAGTACTTC.

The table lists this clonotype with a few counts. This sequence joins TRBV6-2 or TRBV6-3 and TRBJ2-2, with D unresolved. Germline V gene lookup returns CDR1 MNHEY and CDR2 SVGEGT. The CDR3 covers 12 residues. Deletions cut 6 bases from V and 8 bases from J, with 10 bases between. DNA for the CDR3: TGTGCCAGCAGGAAATTTGGAGGGGAGCTGTTTTTT. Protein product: CASRKFGGELFF.

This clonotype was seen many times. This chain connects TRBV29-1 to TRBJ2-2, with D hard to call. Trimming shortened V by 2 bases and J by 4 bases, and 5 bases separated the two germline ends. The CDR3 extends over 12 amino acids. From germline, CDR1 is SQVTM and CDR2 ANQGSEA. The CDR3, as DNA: TGCAGCGTTGAACCCACCACCGGGGAGCTGTTTTTT. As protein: CSVEPTTGELFF.

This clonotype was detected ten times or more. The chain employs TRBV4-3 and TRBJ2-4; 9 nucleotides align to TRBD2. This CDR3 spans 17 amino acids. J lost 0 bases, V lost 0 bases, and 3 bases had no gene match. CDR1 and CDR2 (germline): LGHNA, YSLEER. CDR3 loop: CASSQDRLAVAKNIQYF. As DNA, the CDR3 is TGCGCCAGCAGCCAAGATCGACTAGCGGTAGCCAAAAACATTCAGTACTTC.

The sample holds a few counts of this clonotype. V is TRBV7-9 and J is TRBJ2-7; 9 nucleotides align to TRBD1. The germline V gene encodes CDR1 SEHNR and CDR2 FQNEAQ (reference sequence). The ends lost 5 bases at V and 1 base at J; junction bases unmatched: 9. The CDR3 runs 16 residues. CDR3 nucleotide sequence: TGTGCCAGCAGCCCTTATACGGGACAGGGTTCCTACGAGCAGTACTTC. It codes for CASSPYTGQGSYEQYF.

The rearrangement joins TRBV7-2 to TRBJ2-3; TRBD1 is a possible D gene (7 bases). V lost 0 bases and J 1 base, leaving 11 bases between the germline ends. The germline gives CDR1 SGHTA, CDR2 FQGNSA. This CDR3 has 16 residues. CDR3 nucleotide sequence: TGTGCCAGCAGCTTAGCTGGCGGGACAGGCACAGATACGCAGTATTTT. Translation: CASSLAGGTGTDTQYF.

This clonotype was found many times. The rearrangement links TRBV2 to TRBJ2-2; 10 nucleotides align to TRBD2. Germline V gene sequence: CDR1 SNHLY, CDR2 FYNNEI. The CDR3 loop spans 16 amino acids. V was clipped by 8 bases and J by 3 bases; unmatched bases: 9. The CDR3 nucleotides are TGTGCCAGCGGCACTAGCGGGAACTTACACACCGGGGAGCTGTTTTTT. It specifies CASGTSGNLHTGELFF.

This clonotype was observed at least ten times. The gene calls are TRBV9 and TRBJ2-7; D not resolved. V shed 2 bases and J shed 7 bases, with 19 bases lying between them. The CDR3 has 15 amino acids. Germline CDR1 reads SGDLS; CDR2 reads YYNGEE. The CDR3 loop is CASSVNSLVSEEQYF. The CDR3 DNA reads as TGTGCCAGCAGCGTCAACTCCTTGGTGTCGGAAGAGCAGTACTTC.

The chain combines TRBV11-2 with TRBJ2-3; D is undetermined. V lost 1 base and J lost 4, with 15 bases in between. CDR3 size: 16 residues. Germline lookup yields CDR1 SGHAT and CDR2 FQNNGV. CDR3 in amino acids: CASSLVEGSRPDTQYF. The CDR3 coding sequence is TGTGCCAGCAGCTTAGTAGAAGGGTCCAGGCCAGATACGCAGTATTTT.

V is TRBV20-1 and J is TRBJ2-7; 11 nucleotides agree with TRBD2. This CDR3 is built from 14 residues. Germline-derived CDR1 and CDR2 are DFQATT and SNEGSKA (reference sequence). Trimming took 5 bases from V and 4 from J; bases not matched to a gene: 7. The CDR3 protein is CSADSGGAGYEQYF. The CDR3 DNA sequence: TGCAGTGCTGATAGCGGGGGGGCCGGTTACGAGCAGTACTTC.

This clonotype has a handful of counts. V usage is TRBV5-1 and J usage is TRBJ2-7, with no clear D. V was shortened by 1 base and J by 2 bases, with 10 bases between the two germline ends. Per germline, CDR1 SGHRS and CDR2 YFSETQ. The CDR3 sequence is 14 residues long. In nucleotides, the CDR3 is TGCGCCAGCAGCTTGACGGAGTTAACCTACGAGCAGTACTTC. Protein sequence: CASSLTELTYEQYF.

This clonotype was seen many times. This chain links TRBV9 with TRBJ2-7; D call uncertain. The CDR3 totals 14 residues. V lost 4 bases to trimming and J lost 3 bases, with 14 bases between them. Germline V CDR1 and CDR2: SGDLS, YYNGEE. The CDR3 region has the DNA TGTGCCAGCAGCCCACGAACAGAGAACTACGAGCAGTACTTC. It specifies CASSPRTENYEQYF.

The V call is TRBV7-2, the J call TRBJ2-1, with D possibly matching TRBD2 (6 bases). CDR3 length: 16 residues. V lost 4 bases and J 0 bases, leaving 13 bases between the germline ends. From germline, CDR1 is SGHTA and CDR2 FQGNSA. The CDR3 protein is CASSSQGGSSYNEQFF. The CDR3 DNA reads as TGTGCCAGCAGCTCCCAAGGAGGGAGCTCCTACAATGAGCAGTTCTTC.

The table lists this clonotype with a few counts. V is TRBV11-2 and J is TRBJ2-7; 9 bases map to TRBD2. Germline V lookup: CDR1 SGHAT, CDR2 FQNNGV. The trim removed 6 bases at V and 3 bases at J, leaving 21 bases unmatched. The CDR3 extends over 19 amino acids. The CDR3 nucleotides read TGTGCCAGCAGAAAATCCAATACCAGACTAGCGGTCTTTGGCTACGAGCAGTACTTC. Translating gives CASRKSNTRLAVFGYEQYF.

CDR3 sequence reads: CASSKWDSETQYF. CDR3 DNA sequence: TGCGCCAGCAGCAAATGGGATAGCGAGACCCAGTACTTC. The V call is TRBV5-1, the J call TRBJ2-5, with D unclear. V lost 4 bases, J lost 5 bases, and 12 bases lay in between. CDR1 SGHRS and CDR2 YFSETQ come from the germline V gene. The CDR3 runs to 13 residues. The full variable domain, rest sourced from reference TRBV5-1 and TRBJ2-5, is KAGVTQTPRYLIKTRGQQVTLSCSPISGHRSVSWYQQTPGQGLQFLFEYFSETQRNKGNFPGRFSGRQFSNSRSEMNVSTLELGDSALYLCASSKWDSETQYFGPGTRLLVL.

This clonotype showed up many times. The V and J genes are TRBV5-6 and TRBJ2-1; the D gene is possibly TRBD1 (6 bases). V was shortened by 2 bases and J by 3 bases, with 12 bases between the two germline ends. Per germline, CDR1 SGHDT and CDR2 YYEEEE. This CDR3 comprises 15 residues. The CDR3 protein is CASSLGDTHYNEQFF. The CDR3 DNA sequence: TGTGCCAGCAGCTTAGGGGACACTCACTACAATGAGCAGTTCTTC.